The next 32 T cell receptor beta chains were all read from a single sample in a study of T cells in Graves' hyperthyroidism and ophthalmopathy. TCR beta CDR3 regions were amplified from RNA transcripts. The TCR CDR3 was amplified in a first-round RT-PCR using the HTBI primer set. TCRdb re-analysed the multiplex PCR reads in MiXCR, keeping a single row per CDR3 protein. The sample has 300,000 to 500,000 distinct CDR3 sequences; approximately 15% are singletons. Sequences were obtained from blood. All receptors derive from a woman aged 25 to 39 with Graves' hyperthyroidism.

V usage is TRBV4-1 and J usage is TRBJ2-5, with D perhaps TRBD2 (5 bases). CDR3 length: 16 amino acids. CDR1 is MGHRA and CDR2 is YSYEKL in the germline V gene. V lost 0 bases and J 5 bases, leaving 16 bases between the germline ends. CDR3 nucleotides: TGCGCCAGCAGCCAAGAGGGCACTAGGGTAGGGGAGACCCAGTACTTC. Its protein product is CASSQEGTRVGETQYF.

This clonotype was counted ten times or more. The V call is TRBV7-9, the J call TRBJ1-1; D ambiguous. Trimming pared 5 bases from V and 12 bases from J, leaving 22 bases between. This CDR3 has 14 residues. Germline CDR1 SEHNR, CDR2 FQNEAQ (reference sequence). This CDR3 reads CASSPLGSGSSPFF. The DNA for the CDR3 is TGTGCCAGCAGCCCGCTCGGAAGCGGTTCTTCTCCTTTCTTT.

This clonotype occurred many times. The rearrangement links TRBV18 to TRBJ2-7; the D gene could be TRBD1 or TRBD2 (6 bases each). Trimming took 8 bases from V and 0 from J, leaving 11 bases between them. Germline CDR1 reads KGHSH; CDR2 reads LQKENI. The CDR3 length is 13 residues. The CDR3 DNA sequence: TGTGCCAGCACGGGGGCCCTCTCCTACGAGCAGTACTTC. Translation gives CASTGALSYEQYF.

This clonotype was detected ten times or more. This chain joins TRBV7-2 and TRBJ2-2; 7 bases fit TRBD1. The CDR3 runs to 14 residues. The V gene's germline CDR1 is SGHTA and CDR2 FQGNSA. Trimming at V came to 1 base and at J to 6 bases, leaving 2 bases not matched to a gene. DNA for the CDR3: TGTGCCAGCAGCTTAGGACAGGGATCCGGGGAGCTGTTTTTT. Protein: CASSLGQGSGELFF.

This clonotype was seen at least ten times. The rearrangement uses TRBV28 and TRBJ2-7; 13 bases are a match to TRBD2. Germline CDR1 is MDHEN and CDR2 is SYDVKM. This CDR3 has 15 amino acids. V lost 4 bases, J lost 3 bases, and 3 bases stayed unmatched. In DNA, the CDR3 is TGTGCCAGCAGTTCCGGGACTAGCGGGGTCTACGAGCAGTACTTC. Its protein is CASSSGTSGVYEQYF.

CDR3 sequence reads: CASTIGASGYNEQFF. Written as DNA, the CDR3 is TGTGCCAGCACCATAGGGGCTAGCGGATACAATGAGCAGTTCTTC. This chain links TRBV2 with TRBJ2-1; TRBD2 agrees at 7 bases. CDR3 size: 15 residues. CDR1 is SNHLY, CDR2 FYNNEI, per germline. V shed 7 bases, J shed 4 bases, and the junction held 10 bases outside the gene matches.

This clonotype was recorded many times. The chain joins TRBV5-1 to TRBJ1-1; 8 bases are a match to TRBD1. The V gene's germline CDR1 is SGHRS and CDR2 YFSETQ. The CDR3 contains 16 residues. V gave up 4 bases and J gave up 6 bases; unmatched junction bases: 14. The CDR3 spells CASSQNSDRAFPEAFF. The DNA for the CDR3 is TGCGCCAGCAGCCAAAATTCGGACAGGGCCTTCCCTGAAGCTTTCTTT.

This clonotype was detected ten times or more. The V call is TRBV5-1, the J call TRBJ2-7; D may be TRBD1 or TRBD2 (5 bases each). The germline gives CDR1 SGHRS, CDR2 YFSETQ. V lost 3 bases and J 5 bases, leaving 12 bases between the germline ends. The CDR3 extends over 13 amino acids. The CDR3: CASSSGTWDEQYF. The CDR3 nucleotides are TGCGCCAGCAGCTCGGGGACCTGGGACGAGCAGTACTTC.

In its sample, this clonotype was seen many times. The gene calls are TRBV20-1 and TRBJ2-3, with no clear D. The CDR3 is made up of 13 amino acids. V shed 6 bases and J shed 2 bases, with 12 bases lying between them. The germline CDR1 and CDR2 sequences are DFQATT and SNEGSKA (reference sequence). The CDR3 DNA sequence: TGCAGTGCCAGGACGGACCTCACAGATACGCAGTATTTT. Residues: CSARTDLTDTQYF.

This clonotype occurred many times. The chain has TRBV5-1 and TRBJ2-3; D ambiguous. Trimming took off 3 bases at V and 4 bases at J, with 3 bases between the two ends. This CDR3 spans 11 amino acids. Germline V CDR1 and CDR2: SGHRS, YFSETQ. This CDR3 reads CASSYADTQYF. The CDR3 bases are TGCGCCAGCAGCTACGCAGATACGCAGTATTTT.

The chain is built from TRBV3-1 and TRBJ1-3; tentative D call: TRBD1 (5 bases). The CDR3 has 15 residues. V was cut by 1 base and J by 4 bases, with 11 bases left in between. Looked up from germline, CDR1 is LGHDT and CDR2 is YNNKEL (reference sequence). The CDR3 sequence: CASSQGGVPGNTIYF. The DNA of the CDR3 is TGTGCCAGCAGCCAAGGGGGGGTACCCGGAAACACCATATATTTT.

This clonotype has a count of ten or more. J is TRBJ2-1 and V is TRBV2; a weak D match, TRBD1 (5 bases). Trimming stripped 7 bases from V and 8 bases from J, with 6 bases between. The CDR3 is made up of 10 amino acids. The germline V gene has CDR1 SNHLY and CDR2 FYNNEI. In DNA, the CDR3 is TGTGCCAGCACAGGGTATGAGCAGTTCTTC. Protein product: CASTGYEQFF.

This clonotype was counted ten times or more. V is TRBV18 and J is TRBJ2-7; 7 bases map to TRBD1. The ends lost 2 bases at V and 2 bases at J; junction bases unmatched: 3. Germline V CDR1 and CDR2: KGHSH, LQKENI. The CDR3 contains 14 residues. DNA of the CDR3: TGTGCCAGCTCACCAGAGACAGGGACCTACGAGCAGTACTTC. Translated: CASSPETGTYEQYF.

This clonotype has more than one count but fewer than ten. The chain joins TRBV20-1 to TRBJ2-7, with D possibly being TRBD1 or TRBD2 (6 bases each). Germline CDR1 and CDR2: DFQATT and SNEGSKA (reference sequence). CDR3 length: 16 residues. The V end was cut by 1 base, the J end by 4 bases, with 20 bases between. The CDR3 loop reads CSARAPGATGLYEQYF. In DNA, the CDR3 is TGCAGTGCTAGAGCCCCGGGGGCCACGGGGTTGTACGAGCAGTACTTC.

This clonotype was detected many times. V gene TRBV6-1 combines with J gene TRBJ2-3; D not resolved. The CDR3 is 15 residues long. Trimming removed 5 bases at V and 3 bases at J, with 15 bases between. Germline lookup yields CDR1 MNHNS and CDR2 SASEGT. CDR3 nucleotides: TGTGCCAGCAGTCCCCTCTCCCCCCCGACAGATACGCAGTATTTT. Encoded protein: CASSPLSPPTDTQYF.

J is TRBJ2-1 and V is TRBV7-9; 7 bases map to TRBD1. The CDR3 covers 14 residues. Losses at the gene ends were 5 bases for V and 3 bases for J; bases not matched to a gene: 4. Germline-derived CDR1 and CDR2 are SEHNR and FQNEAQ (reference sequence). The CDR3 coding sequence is TGTGCCAGCAGCAAAGGGGGCTTCTACAATGAGCAGTTCTTC. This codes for CASSKGGFYNEQFF.

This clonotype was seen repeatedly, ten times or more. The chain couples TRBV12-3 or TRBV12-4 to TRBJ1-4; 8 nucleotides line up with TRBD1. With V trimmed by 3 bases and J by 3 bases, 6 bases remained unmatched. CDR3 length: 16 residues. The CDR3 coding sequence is TGTGCCAGCAGTTTTCCAGGGGGCTTAGCTAATGAAAAACTGTTTTTT. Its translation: CASSFPGGLANEKLFF.

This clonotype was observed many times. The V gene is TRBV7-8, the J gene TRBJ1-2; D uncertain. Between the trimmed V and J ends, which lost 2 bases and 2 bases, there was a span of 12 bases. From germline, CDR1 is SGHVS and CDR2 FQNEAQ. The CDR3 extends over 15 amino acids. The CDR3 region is CASSLTRSLNYGYTF. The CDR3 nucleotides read TGTGCCAGCAGCTTAACCCGGTCCCTCAACTATGGCTACACCTTC.

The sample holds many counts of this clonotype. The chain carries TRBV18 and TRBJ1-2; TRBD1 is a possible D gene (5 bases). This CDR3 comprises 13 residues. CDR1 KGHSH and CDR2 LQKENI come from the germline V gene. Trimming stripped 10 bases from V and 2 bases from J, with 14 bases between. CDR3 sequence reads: CATRESSNYGYTF. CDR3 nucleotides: TGTGCCACCAGGGAGTCCTCGAACTATGGCTACACCTTC.

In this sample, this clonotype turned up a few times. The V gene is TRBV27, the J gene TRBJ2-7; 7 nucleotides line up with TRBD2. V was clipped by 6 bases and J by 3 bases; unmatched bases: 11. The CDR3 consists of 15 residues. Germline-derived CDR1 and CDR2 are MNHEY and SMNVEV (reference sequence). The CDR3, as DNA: TGTGCCAGCAGCCTCGGGGGGATGAGGCTCTACGAGCAGTACTTC. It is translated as CASSLGGMRLYEQYF.

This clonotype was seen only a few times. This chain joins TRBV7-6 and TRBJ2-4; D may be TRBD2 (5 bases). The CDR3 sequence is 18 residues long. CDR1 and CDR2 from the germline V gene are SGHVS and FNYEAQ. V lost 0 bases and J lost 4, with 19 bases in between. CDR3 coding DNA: TGTGCCAGCAGCTTAGCGGCGGTAACATCTAGCCTGAAAAACATTCAGTACTTC. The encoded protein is CASSLAAVTSSLKNIQYF. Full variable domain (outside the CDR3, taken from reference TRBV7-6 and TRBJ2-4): GAGVSQSPRYKVTKRGQDVALRCDPISGHVSLYWYRQALGQGPEFLTYFNYEAQQDKSGLPNDRFSAERPEGSISTLTIQRTEQRDSAMYRCASSLAAVTSSLKNIQYFGAGTRLSVL.

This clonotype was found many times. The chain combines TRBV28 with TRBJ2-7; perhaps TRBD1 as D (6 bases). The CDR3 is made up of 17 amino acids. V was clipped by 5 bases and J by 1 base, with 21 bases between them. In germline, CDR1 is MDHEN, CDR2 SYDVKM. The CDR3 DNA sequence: TGTGCCAGCAGTCCCATTTCGTTTGACAGGCTATCCTACGAGCAGTACTTC. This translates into CASSPISFDRLSYEQYF.

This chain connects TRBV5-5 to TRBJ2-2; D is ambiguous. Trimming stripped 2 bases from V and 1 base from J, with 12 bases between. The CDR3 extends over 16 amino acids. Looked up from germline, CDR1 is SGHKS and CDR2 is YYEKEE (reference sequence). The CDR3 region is CASSLWLDLNTGELFF. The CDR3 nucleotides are TGTGCCAGCAGCTTATGGCTAGATCTGAACACCGGGGAGCTGTTTTTT. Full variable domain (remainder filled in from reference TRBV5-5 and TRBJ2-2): DAGVTQSPTHLIKTRGQQVTLRCSPISGHKSVSWYQQVLGQGPQFIFQYYEKEERGRGNFPDRFSARQFPNYSSELNVNALLLGDSALYLCASSLWLDLNTGELFFGEGSRLTVL.

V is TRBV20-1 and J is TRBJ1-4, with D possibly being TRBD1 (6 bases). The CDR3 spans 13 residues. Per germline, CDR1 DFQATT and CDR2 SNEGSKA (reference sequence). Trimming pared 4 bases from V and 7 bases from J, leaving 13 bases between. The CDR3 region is CSAISQGGEKLFF. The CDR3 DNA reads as TGCAGTGCTATTTCACAGGGAGGTGAAAAACTGTTTTTT.

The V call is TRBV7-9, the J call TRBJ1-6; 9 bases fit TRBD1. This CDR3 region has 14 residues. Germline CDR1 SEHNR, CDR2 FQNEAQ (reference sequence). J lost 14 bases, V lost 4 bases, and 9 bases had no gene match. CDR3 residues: CASSSDRGTSALHF. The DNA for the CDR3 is TGTGCCAGCAGCTCCGACAGGGGGACTTCGGCCCTCCACTTT.

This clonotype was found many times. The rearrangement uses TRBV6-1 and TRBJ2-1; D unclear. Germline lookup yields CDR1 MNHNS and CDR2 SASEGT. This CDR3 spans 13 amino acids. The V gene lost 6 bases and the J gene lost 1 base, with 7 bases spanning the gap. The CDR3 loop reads CASSLYSYNEQFF. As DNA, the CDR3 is TGTGCCAGCAGCTTGTATTCCTACAATGAGCAGTTCTTC.

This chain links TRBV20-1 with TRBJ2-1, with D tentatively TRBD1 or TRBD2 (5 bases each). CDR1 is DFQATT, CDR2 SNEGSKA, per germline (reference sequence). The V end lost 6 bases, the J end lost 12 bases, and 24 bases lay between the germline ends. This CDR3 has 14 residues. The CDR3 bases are TGCAGTGCGTCAACCGGGACGGCGCCTAACGGGCAGTTCTTC. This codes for CSASTGTAPNGQFF.

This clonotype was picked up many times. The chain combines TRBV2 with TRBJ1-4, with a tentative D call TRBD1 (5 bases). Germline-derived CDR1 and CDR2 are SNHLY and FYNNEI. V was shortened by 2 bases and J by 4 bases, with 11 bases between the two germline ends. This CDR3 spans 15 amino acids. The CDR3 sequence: CASSEIRASNEKLFF. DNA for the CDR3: TGTGCCAGCAGTGAAATCAGGGCTAGTAATGAAAAACTGTTTTTT.

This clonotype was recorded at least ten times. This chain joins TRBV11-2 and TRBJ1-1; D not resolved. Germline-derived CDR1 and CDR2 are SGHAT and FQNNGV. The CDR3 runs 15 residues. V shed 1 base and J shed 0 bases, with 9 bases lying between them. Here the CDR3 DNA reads TGTGCCAGCAGCTTAGTTGGCCAGATGAACACTGAAGCTTTCTTT. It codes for CASSLVGQMNTEAFF. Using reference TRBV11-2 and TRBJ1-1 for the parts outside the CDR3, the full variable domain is EAGVAQSPRYKIIEKRQSVAFWCNPISGHATLYWYQQILGQGPKLLIQFQNNGVVDDSQLPKDRFSAERLKGVDSTLKIQPAKLEDSAVYLCASSLVGQMNTEAFFGQGTRLTVV.

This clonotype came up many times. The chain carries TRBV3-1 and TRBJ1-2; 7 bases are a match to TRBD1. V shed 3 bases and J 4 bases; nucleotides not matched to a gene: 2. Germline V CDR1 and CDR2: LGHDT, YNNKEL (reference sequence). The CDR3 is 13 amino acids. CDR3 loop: CASSQRDSYGYTF. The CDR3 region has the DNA TGTGCCAGCAGCCAGAGGGACAGCTATGGCTACACCTTC.

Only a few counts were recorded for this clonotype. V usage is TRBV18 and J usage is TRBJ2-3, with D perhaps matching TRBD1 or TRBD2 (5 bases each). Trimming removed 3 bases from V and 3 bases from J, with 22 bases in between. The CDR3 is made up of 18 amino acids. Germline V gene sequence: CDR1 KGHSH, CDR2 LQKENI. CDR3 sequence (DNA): TGTGCCAGCTCACCGGGACGAATGGGTAGTGGATATACAGATACGCAGTATTTT. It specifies CASSPGRMGSGYTDTQYF.

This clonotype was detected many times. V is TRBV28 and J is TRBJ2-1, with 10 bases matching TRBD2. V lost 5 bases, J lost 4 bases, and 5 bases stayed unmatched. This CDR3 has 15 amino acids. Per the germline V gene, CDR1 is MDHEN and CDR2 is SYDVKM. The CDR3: CASSLLAGEYNEQFF. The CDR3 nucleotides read TGTGCCAGCAGTCTCCTAGCGGGGGAATACAATGAGCAGTTCTTC.